Each of the 24 T cell receptor beta chains below was sequenced from the same sample in a study of T cell repertoires in cytomegalovirus infection (dated by TCRdb to between 2018 and 2021). The data were produced on an Illumina HiSeq 1500. In-frame beta chains were kept once TCRdb had trimmed the public reads at Q25 with fastp and called clones with MiXCR. Under each unique CDR3 protein, matching rows form one entry showing the most common genes and DNA. The sample contains about 60,000 distinct CDR3 sequences, 33% of them found a single time. Together, the top ten hold 65% to 80% of the sample. For these TCRs, the target antigens are not known. Sequenced sample: PBMCs, sequenced either directly or after in vitro stimulation (not recorded which). The receptor set was obtained from a human donor in good health (CMV status not recorded). Some clones in this sample may be carry-over from other donors' samples.

The chain is built from TRBV5-6 and TRBJ1-3, with unresolved D. Trimming took off 3 bases at V and 0 bases at J, with 7 bases between the two ends. Germline V gene sequence: CDR1 SGHDT, CDR2 YYEEEE. The CDR3 spans 14 residues. CDR3 coding DNA: TGTGCCAGCAGCTCCCGGGGCTCTGGAAACACCATATATTTT. Its protein product is CASSSRGSGNTIYF.

V and J are TRBV28 and TRBJ2-4; D is undetermined. The V end lost 6 bases, the J end lost 7 bases, and 22 bases lay between the germline ends. The CDR3 is made up of 16 amino acids. The germline CDR1 and CDR2 sequences are MDHEN and SYDVKM. CDR3 protein: CASSFAQRYSGNIQYF. CDR3 DNA: TGTGCCAGCAGCTTTGCTCAGCGCTACAGTGGGAACATTCAGTACTTC.

This clonotype was found many times. The chain has TRBV7-2 and TRBJ2-7; D uncertain. Germline V lookup: CDR1 SGHTA, CDR2 FQGNSA. The CDR3 sequence is 14 residues long. Trimming took 3 bases from V and 0 from J, leaving 9 bases between them. In nucleotides, the CDR3 is TGTGCCAGCAGCTTCACAAGGGCCTCCTACGAGCAGTACTTC. It specifies CASSFTRASYEQYF.

Only a few counts were recorded for this clonotype. The CDR3 loop reads CASSRTLAGGQETQYF. The CDR3 coding sequence is TGTGCCAGCAGCCGAACCCTAGCGGGGGGGCAAGAGACCCAGTACTTC. V is TRBV28 and J is TRBJ2-5; 12 nucleotides align to TRBD2. The germline gives CDR1 MDHEN, CDR2 SYDVKM. V gave up 6 bases and J gave up 2 bases; unmatched junction bases: 7. The CDR3 runs 16 residues.

This clonotype was seen only a few times. The V and J genes are TRBV5-5 and TRBJ1-5; D is uncertain. The CDR3 sequence is 14 residues long. Trimming took off 3 bases at V and 7 bases at J, with 14 bases between the two ends. Germline V gene sequence: CDR1 SGHKS, CDR2 YYEKEE (reference sequence). CDR3 sequence reads: CASSSTFVGQPQHF. Written as DNA, the CDR3 is TGTGCCAGCAGCTCTACTTTTGTGGGACAGCCCCAGCATTTT.

The chain joins TRBV5-4 to TRBJ2-2, with D perhaps TRBD1 (5 bases). Germline CDR1 is SGHNT and CDR2 is YYREEE (reference sequence). Between the trimmed V and J ends, which lost 1 base and 2 bases, there was a span of 9 bases. The CDR3 has 15 residues. CDR3 nucleotide sequence: TGTGCCAGCAGCTTGATAGGGGCAAACACCGGGGAGCTGTTTTTT. This translates into CASSLIGANTGELFF.

This clonotype was counted many times. V is TRBV7-2 and J is TRBJ1-2; no clear D. The V end was cut by 4 bases, the J end by 2 bases, with 11 bases between. The CDR3 spans 14 residues. The germline V gene encodes CDR1 SGHTA and CDR2 FQGNSA. This CDR3 is CASSSMTGNYGYTF. CDR3 nucleotides: TGTGCCAGCAGCTCTATGACCGGGAACTATGGCTACACCTTC.

This clonotype was observed a handful of times. In DNA, the CDR3 is TGTGCCAGCAGTGGGGCTCGAGCGGGGGTAGAGCAGTTCTTC. Residues: CASSGARAGVEQFF. The chain carries TRBV12-3 or TRBV12-4 and TRBJ2-1; 8 nucleotides line up with TRBD2. This CDR3 contains 14 residues. Germline trimming cut 5 bases from V and 10 bases from J; bases unmatched to any gene: 10.

In its sample, this clonotype was seen a few times. The chain uses TRBV7-8 and TRBJ1-5, with D tentatively TRBD1 (5 bases). V dropped 1 base and J dropped 8 bases, with 18 bases sitting between them. This CDR3 has 16 residues. Germline values: CDR1 SGHVS, CDR2 FQNEAQ. CDR3 residues: CASSLDRTAGHKPQHF. The CDR3 nucleotides are TGTGCCAGCAGCTTAGATAGGACCGCCGGACATAAGCCCCAGCATTTT.

This clonotype was recorded a few times. The gene calls are TRBV7-9 and TRBJ1-4; D unclear. The V end was cut by 5 bases, the J end by 5 bases, with 18 bases between. The germline V gene encodes CDR1 SEHNR and CDR2 FQNEAQ (reference sequence). CDR3 size: 16 residues. Here the CDR3 reads CASSRFDATLNEKLFF. The CDR3 coding sequence is TGTGCCAGCAGCCGCTTCGACGCGACTCTAAATGAAAAACTGTTTTTT.

The V call is TRBV6-2 or TRBV6-3, the J call TRBJ2-7; tentative D call: TRBD2 (5 bases). Germline V gives CDR1 MNHEY, CDR2 SVGEGT. This CDR3 comprises 15 residues. V was shortened by 6 bases and J by 2 bases, with 17 bases between the two germline ends. CDR3 in amino acids: CASRLSGAGPYEQYF. The CDR3 DNA sequence: TGTGCCAGCAGGCTAAGCGGCGCGGGCCCCTACGAGCAGTACTTC.

This chain links TRBV7-2 with TRBJ2-5; TRBD2 aligns across 7 bases. With 4 bases clipped from V and 3 bases from J, the junction kept 11 bases outside the gene matches. Per the germline V gene, CDR1 is SGHTA and CDR2 is FQGNSA. The CDR3 contains 16 residues. The CDR3, as DNA: TGTGCCAGCAGCTATCGAGCGGGACCCACTAAAGAGACCCAGTACTTC. Residues: CASSYRAGPTKETQYF.

The chain couples TRBV12-3 or TRBV12-4 to TRBJ2-3; D not certain. V lost 2 bases, J lost 3 bases, and 6 bases lay in between. The CDR3 length is 13 residues. CDR3 amino acids: CASSLIETDTQYF. In DNA, the CDR3 is TGTGCCAGCAGTTTAATAGAGACAGATACGCAGTATTTT.

The table lists this clonotype with many counts. The CDR3 region is CASSLGTSAEYNEQFF. In DNA, the CDR3 is TGTGCCAGCAGCCTCGGGACTAGCGCCGAATACAATGAGCAGTTCTTC. This chain joins TRBV7-2 and TRBJ2-1; 10 bases agree with TRBD2. The germline CDR1 and CDR2 sequences are SGHTA and FQGNSA. The J segment lost 4 bases and the V segment lost 5 bases, leaving 8 bases of the junction unmatched. The CDR3 extends over 16 amino acids.

Comments on this clonotype: A much larger clonotype is one base distant, so this may be a read error. V and J are TRBV12-3 or TRBV12-4 and TRBJ2-3; 8 bases line up with TRBD1. This CDR3 has 18 residues. In DNA, the CDR3 is TGTGCCAGCAGTCGATATAGTCCGGGACAGGCGCTCCAGGATACGCGGTATTTT. Translated: CASSRYSPGQALQDTRYF.

This clonotype appeared many times. The chain combines TRBV7-2 with TRBJ2-1; the match to TRBD2 covers 8 bases. The germline CDR1 and CDR2 sequences are SGHTA and FQGNSA. The CDR3 has 15 amino acids. V lost 4 bases to trimming and J lost 3 bases; unmatched junction nucleotides: 5. CDR3 in DNA: TGTGCCAGCAGCTCCCTAAGCGGGAGCTACAATGAGCAGTTCTTC. It codes for CASSSLSGSYNEQFF.

This clonotype was recorded a few times. This rearrangement joins TRBV7-9 to TRBJ1-1, with D uncertain. CDR3 length: 13 amino acids. Trimming stripped 0 bases from V and 5 bases from J, with 7 bases between. Germline loops: CDR1 SEHNR, CDR2 FQNEAQ (reference sequence). The CDR3 loop is CASSLAARTEAFF. The CDR3 DNA reads as TGTGCCAGCAGCTTAGCGGCGAGAACTGAAGCTTTCTTT.

This CDR3 is CASSYGTEATGELFF. The CDR3 bases are TGTGCCAGCAGTTACGGGACGGAAGCCACCGGGGAGCTGTTTTTT. The genes are TRBV6-5 and TRBJ2-2; possibly TRBD1 or TRBD2 for D (5 bases each). The CDR3 is 15 amino acids. Trimming took 2 bases from V and 4 from J, leaving 11 bases between them. Germline CDR1 and CDR2: MNHEY and SVGAGI.

The chain couples TRBV7-2 to TRBJ2-1; D is unclear. Looked up from germline, CDR1 is SGHTA and CDR2 is FQGNSA. The germline V and J ends were trimmed by 7 bases and 8 bases, with 18 bases remaining between them. The length of the CDR3 is 14 residues. The CDR3 bases are TGTGCCAGCACCCTTGATCGGTGGAAGGATGAGCAGTTCTTC. This codes for CASTLDRWKDEQFF.

This clonotype was observed a few times. The chain recombines TRBV7-9 with TRBJ1-1; TRBD1 agrees at 7 bases. Unmatched junction bases numbered 4, after V lost 11 bases and J lost 4 bases. The CDR3 sequence is 11 residues long. Germline CDR1 and CDR2: SEHNR and FQNEAQ (reference sequence). CDR3 loop: CAATGFTEAFF. CDR3 coding DNA: TGTGCCGCGACAGGGTTCACTGAAGCTTTCTTT. Full variable domain (missing parts from reference TRBV7-9 and TRBJ1-1): DTGVSQNPRHKITKRGQNVTFRCDPISEHNRLYWYRQTLGQGPEFLTYFQNEAQLEKSRLLSDRFSAERPKGSFSTLEIQRTEQGDSAMYLCAATGFTEAFFGQGTRLTVV.

This chain uses TRBV29-1 with TRBJ2-5; perhaps TRBD2 as D (6 bases). Germline CDR1 SQVTM, CDR2 ANQGSEA. Trimming took off 8 bases at V and 0 bases at J, with 16 bases between the two ends. The CDR3 is made up of 14 amino acids. This chain's CDR3 is CSSPIGGDQETQYF. Here the CDR3 DNA reads TGCAGCTCCCCCATAGGAGGGGACCAAGAGACCCAGTACTTC. Variable domain in full (rest from reference TRBV29-1 and TRBJ2-5): SAVISQKPSRDICQRGTSLTIQCQVDSQVTMMFWYRQQPGQSLTLIATANQGSEATYESGFVIDKFPISRPNLTFSTLTVSNMSPEDSSIYLCSSPIGGDQETQYFGPGTRLLVL.

This clonotype was observed a few times. This chain uses TRBV4-1 with TRBJ1-1; 12 bases map to TRBD1. The V and J ends lost 4 bases and 6 bases, in that order; junction bases with no gene match: 9. Germline lookup yields CDR1 MGHRA and CDR2 YSYEKL. The CDR3 consists of 16 residues. The CDR3 here is CASSPGQGARSAEAFF. The CDR3 DNA follows: TGCGCCAGCAGCCCGGGACAGGGGGCTCGTTCGGCTGAAGCTTTCTTT.

The chain joins TRBV7-2 to TRBJ1-4; 9 positions agree with TRBD1. V dropped 4 bases and J dropped 7; count of bases not matched to a gene: 7. The CDR3 has 15 residues. Germline CDR1 SGHTA, CDR2 FQGNSA. The CDR3 loop reads CASSSTGGLGEKLFF. CDR3 DNA: TGTGCCAGCAGCTCAACAGGGGGCTTGGGTGAAAAACTGTTTTTT.

The chain uses TRBV6-2 or TRBV6-3 and TRBJ2-5, with 9 positions matching TRBD2. The CDR3 consists of 16 residues. The V gene's germline CDR1 is MNHEY and CDR2 SVGEGT. J lost 6 bases, V lost 8 bases, and 16 bases had no gene match. CDR3: CASRAAGAGGTKTQYF. CDR3 sequence (DNA): TGTGCCAGCCGGGCGGCGGGAGCGGGGGGTACGAAGACCCAGTACTTC.